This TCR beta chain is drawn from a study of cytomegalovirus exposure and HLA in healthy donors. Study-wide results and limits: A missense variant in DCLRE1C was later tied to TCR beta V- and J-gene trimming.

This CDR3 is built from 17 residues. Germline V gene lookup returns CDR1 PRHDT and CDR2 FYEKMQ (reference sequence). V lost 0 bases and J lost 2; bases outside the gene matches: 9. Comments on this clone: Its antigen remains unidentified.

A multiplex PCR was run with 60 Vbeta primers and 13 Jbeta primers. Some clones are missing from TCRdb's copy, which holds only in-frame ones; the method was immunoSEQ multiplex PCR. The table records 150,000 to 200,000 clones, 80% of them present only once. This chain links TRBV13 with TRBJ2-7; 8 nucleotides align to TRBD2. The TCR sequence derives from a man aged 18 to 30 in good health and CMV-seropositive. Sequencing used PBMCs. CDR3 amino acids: CASSLGRREVPAYEQYF. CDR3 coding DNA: TGTGCCAGCAGCTTAGGACGGCGGGAGGTCCCCGCCTACGAGCAGTACTTC.